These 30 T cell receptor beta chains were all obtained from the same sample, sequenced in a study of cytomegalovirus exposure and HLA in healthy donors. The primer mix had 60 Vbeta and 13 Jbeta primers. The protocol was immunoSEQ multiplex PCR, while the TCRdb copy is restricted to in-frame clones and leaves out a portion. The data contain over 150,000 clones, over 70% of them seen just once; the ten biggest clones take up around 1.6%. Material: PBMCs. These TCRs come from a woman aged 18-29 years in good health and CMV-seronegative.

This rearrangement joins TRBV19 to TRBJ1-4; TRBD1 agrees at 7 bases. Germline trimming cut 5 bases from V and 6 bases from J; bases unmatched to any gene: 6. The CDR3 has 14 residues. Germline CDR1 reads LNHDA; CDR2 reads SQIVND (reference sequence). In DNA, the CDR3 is TGTGCCAGTAGTCACAGGGGTGGAGATGAAAAACTGTTTTTT. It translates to CASSHRGGDEKLFF.

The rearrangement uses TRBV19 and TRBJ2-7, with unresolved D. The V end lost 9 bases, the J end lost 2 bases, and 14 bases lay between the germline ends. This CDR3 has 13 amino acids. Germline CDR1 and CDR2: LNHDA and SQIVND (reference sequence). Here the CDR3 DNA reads TGTGCCAGGGGCGTTTCGACGCCCTACGAGCAGTACTTC. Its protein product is CARGVSTPYEQYF. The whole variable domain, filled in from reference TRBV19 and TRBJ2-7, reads DGGITQSPKYLFRKEGQNVTLSCEQNLNHDAMYWYRQDPGQGLRLIYYSQIVNDFQKGDIAEGYSVSREKKESFPLTVTSAQKNPTAFYLCARGVSTPYEQYFGPGTRLTVT.

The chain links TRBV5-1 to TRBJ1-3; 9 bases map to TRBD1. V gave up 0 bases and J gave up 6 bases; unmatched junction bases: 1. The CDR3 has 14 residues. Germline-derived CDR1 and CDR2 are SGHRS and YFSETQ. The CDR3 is CASSLGTGENTIYF. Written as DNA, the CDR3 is TGCGCCAGCAGCTTGGGGACAGGGGAAAACACCATATATTTT.

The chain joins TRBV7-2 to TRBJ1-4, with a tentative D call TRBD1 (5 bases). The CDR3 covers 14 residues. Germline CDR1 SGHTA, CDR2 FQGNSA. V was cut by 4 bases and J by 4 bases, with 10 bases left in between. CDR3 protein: CASSSGLSNEKLFF. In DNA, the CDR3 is TGTGCCAGCAGCTCGGGACTGAGTAATGAAAAACTGTTTTTT.

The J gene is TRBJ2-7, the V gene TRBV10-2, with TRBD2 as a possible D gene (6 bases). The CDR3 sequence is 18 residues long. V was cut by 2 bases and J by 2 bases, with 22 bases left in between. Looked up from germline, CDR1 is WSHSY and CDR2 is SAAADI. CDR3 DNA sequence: TGCGCCAGCAGTGAGCCCCTCTTTCGGTCTAGCGAACCCTACGAGCAGTACTTC. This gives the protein CASSEPLFRSSEPYEQYF.

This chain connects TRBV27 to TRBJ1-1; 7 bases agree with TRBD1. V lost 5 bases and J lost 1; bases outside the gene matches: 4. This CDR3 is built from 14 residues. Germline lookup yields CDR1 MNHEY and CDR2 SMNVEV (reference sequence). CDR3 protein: CASSGTAPNTEAFF. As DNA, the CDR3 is TGTGCCAGCAGTGGGACAGCCCCGAACACTGAAGCTTTCTTT.

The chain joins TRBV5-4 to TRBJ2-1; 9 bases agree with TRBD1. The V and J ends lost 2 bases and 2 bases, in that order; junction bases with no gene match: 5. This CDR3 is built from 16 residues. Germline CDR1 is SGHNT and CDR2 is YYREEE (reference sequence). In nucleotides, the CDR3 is TGTGCCAGCAGCTTACAGGGGGCGAGTCCCTACAATGAGCAGTTCTTC. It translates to CASSLQGASPYNEQFF.

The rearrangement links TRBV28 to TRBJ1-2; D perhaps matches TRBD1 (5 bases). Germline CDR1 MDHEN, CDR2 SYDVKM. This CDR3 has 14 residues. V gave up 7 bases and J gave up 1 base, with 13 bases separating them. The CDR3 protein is CASTIRTFNYGYTF. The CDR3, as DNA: TGTGCCAGCACCATAAGGACATTTAACTATGGCTACACCTTC.

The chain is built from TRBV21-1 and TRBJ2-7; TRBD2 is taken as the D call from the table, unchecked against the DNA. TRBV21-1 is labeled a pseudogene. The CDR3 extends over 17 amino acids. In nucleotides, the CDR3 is TGTGCCAGCAGCAAAGAGCTCGGCGGGGGGCCCTCCTACGAGCAGTACTTC. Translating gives CASSKELGGGPSYEQYF.

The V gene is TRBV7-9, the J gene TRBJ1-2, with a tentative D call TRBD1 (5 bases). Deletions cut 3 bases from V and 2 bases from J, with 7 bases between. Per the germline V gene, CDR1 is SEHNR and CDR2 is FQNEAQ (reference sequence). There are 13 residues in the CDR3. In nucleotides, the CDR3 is TGTGCCAGCAGCTTCGGGGGGAACTATGGCTACACCTTC. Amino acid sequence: CASSFGGNYGYTF.

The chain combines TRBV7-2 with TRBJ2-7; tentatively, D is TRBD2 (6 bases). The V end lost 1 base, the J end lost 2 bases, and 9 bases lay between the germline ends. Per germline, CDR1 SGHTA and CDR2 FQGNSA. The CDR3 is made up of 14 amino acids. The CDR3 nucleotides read TGTGCCAGCAGCTTAGTGGGACTCCCCTACGAGCAGTACTTC. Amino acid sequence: CASSLVGLPYEQYF.

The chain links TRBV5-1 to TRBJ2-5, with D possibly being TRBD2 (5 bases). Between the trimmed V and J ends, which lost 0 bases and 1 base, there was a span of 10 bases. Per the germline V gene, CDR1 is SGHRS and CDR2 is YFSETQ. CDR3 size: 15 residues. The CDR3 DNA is TGCGCCAGCAGCTTGGAACGGGAACCCCAAGAGACCCAGTACTTC. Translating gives CASSLEREPQETQYF. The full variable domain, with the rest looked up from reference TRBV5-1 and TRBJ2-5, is KAGVTQTPRYLIKTRGQQVTLSCSPISGHRSVSWYQQTPGQGLQFLFEYFSETQRNKGNFPGRFSGRQFSNSRSEMNVSTLELGDSALYLCASSLEREPQETQYFGPGTRLLVL.

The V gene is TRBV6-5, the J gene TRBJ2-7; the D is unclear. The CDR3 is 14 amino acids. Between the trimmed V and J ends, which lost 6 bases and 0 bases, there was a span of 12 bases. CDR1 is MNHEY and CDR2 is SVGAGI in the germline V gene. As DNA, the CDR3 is TGTGCCAGCAGCCGGTTAAGCGACTCCTACGAGCAGTACTTC. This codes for CASSRLSDSYEQYF.

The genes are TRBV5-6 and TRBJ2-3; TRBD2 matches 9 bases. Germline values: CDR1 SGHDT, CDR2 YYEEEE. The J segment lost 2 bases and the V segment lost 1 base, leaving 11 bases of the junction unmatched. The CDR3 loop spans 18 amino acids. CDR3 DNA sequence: TGTGCCAGCAGCTTGTTCTCTTCGAGCGGGGGGATCACAGATACGCAGTATTTT. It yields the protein CASSLFSSSGGITDTQYF.

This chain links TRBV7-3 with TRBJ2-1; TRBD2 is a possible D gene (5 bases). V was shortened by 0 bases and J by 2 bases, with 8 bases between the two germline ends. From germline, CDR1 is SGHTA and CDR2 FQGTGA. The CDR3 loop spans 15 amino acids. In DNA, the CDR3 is TGTGCCAGCAGCTTAACGAGGGATGCCTACAATGAGCAGTTCTTC. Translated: CASSLTRDAYNEQFF.

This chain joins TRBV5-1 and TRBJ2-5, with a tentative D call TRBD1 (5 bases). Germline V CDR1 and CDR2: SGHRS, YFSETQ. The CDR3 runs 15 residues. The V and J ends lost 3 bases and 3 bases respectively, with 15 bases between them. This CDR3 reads CASSYRPAREETQYF. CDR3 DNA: TGCGCCAGCAGCTACAGGCCCGCTAGGGAAGAGACCCAGTACTTC.

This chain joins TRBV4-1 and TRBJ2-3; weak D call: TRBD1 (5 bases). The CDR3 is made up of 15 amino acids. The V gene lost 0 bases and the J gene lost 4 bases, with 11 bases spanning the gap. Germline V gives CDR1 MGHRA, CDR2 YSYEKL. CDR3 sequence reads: CASSQEGPRPDTQYF. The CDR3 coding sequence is TGCGCCAGCAGCCAAGAGGGGCCCCGGCCAGATACGCAGTATTTT.

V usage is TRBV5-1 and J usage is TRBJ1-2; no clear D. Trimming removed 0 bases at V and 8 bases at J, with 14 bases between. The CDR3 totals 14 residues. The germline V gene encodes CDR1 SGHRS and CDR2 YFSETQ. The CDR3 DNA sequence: TGCGCCAGCAGCTTGGAGAGGGAGGCTAGGGGCTACACCTTC. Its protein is CASSLEREARGYTF.

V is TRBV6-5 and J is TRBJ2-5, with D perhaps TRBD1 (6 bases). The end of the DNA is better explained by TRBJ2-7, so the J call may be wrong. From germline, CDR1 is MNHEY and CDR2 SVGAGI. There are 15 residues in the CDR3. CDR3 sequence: CASSKDRIEGYEQYF. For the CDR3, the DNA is TGTGCCAGCAGCAAAGACAGGATTGAGGGCTACGAGCAGTACTTC.

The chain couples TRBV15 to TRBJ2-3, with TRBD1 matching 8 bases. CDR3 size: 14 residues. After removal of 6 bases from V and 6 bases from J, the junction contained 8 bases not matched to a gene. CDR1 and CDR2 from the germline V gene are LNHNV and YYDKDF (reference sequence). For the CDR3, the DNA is TGTGCCACCAGTTGGACAGGGACATCGGATACGCAGTATTTT. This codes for CATSWTGTSDTQYF.

The DNA for the CDR3 is TGTGCCAGCAGTCCCGGGGAGTATGAAAAACTGTTTTTT. Protein sequence: CASSPGEYEKLFF. The chain combines TRBV7-7 with TRBJ1-4; D is undetermined. CDR1 is SSHAT, CDR2 FNYEAQ, per germline (reference sequence). This CDR3 is 13 amino acids long. V lost 6 bases to trimming and J lost 6 bases, with 11 bases between them.

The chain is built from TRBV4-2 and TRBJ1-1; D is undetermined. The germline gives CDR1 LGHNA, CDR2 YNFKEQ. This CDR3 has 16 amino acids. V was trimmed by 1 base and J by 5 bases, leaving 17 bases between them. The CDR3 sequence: CASSQGSIRRGTEAFF. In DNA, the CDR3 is TGTGCCAGCAGCCAAGGCAGTATCCGGCGCGGTACTGAAGCTTTCTTT.

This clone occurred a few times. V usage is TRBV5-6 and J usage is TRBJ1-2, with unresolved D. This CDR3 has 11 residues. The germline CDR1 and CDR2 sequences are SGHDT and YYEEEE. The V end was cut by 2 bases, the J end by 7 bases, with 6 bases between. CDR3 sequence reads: CASSFLFGYTF. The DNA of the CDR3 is TGTGCCAGCAGCTTTTTATTTGGCTACACCTTC.

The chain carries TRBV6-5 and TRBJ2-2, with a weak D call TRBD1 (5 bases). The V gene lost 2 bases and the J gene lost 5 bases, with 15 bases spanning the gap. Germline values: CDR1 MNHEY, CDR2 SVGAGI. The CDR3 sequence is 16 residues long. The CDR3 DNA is TGTGCCAGCAGTTACCGCAGGGTGGGCAGGACCGGGGAGCTGTTTTTT. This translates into CASSYRRVGRTGELFF.

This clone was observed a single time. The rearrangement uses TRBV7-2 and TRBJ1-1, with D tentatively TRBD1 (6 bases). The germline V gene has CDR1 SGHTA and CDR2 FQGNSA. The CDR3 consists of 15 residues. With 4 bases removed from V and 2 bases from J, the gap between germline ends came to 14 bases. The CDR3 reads CASSSGKQGNTEAFF. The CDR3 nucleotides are TGTGCCAGCAGCTCCGGAAAACAGGGAAACACTGAAGCTTTCTTT. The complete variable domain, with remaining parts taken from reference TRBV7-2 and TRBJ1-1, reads GAGVSQSPSNKVTEKGKDVELRCDPISGHTALYWYRQSLGQGLEFLIYFQGNSAPDKSGLPSDRFSAERTGGSVSTLTIQRTQQEDSAVYLCASSSGKQGNTEAFFGQGTRLTVV.

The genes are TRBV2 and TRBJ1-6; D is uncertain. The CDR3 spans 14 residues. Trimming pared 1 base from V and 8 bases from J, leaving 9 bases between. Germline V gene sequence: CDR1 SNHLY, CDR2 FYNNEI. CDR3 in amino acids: CASSEGAEYSPLHF. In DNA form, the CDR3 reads TGTGCCAGCAGTGAAGGGGCAGAATATTCACCCCTCCACTTT.

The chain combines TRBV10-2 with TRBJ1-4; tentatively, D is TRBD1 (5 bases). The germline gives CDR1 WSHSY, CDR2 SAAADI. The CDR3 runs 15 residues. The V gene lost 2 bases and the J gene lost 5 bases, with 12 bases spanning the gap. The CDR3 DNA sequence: TGCGCCAGCAGTGAGACCAGGGTAATCAATGAAAAACTGTTTTTT. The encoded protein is CASSETRVINEKLFF.

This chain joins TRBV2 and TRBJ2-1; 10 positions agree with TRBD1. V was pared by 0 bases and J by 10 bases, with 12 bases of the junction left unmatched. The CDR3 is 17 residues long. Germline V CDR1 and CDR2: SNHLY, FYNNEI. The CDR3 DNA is TGTGCCAGCAGTGAAGCGGGGACAGGGGACTCCCACTGGGAGCAGTTCTTC. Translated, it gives CASSEAGTGDSHWEQFF.

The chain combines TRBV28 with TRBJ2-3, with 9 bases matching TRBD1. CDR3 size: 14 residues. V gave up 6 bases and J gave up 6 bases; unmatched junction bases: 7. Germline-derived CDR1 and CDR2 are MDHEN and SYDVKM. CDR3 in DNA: TGTGCCAGCAGGACAGGGGGTTCCGGTGATACGCAGTATTTT. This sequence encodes CASRTGGSGDTQYF.

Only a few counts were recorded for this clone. The CDR3 coding sequence is TGTGCCAGCAGTGAAGCGCAGGGGTCTGGCGGGTCACCCCTCCACTTT. It translates to CASSEAQGSGGSPLHF. This chain uses TRBV6-1 with TRBJ1-6, with D possibly TRBD1 on 6 matching bases. CDR3 length: 16 amino acids. With 0 bases removed from V and 10 bases from J, the gap between germline ends came to 16 bases. From germline, CDR1 is MNHNS and CDR2 SASEGT.